These 22 T cell receptor beta chains were all obtained from the same sample, sequenced in a study of vaccination effects on CD4 cells after COVID-19. This table comes from immunoSEQ multiplex PCR, and its TCRdb copy is limited to in-frame clones, with some not included. In the table there are 80,000 to 95,000 clones, over 70% of which are singletons. Before any sequencing was done, the ViraFEST assay used viral peptide pools to expand antigen-specific CD4+ T cells. The culture ran for 10 days, and then CD4+ T cells were isolated. Participants got two doses of BNT162b2 or mRNA-1273 vaccine. These TCRs' antigens remain unknown. This specimen consisted of CD4+ T cells from PBMCs cultured with HCoV-OC43 spike peptides, obtained after COVID-19 vaccination. The subset here: HCoV-OC43 spike overlapping peptide pool stimulation. The receptor source for this set is a human donor who received a COVID-19 vaccine.

The rearrangement uses TRBV21-1 and TRBJ1-5; the D call of TRBD1 is as the table states it, not checked on the DNA. TRBV21-1 has pseudogene status. This CDR3 comprises 17 residues. CDR3 nucleotide sequence: TGTGCCAGCAAAGCCGGACAGCCTGACACTCACAATCAGCCCCAGCATTTT. Amino acids: CASKAGQPDTHNQPQHF.

This clone was seen only a few times. Other DNA sequences in this sample translate to the same CDR3. The chain employs TRBV18 and TRBJ2-7, with TRBD1 matching over 7 bases. Germline CDR1 is KGHSH and CDR2 is LQKENI. This CDR3 has 12 residues. The junction had 1 base not matched to a gene; V was cut back by 4 bases and J by 4 bases. CDR3 residues: CASSRDSYEQYV. The CDR3 coding sequence is TGTGCCAGCTCACGGGACAGTTACGAGCAGTACGTC.

The chain combines TRBV7-8 with TRBJ1-5; possible D gene TRBD1, 6 bases. Germline V gene data show CDR1 as SGHVS and CDR2 as FQNEAQ. This CDR3 comprises 16 residues. The V end was cut by 5 bases, the J end by 1 base, with 15 bases between. The CDR3 region has the DNA TGTGCCAGCAGCGCAACAGGGACGGTAAGCAATCAGCCCCAGCATTTT. Protein sequence: CASSATGTVSNQPQHF. The whole variable domain, filled in from reference TRBV7-8 and TRBJ1-5, reads GAGVSQSPRYKVAKRGQDVALRCDPISGHVSLFWYQQALGQGPEFLTYFQNEAQLDKSGLPSDRFFAERPEGSVSTLKIQRTQQEDSAVYLCASSATGTVSNQPQHFGDGTRLSIL.

This chain joins TRBV2 and TRBJ2-1; D assignment may be TRBD1 or TRBD2 (6 bases each). There are 16 residues in the CDR3. V was trimmed by 6 bases and J by 0 bases, leaving 15 bases between them. In germline, CDR1 is SNHLY, CDR2 FYNNEI. The CDR3 DNA sequence: TGTGCCAGCAGAACCGGGGGCGCGAACTCCTACAATGAGCAGTTCTTC. The encoded protein is CASRTGGANSYNEQFF.

V is TRBV15 and J is TRBJ1-6; D may be TRBD1 (6 bases). CDR3 length: 15 amino acids. Between the trimmed V and J ends, which lost 1 base and 7 bases, there was a span of 11 bases. The germline CDR1 and CDR2 sequences are LNHNV and YYDKDF (reference sequence). The CDR3 DNA is TGTGCCACCAGCAGAGCCACAGGGTCGAATTCACCCCTCCACTTT. Translating it yields CATSRATGSNSPLHF.

The CDR3 sequence: CASSQRRSGGSGNTIYF. CDR3 nucleotides: TGTGCCAGCAGTCAGCGTAGGTCAGGGGGCTCTGGAAACACCATATATTTT. The chain employs TRBV2 and TRBJ1-3, with 7 positions matching TRBD1. Germline values: CDR1 SNHLY, CDR2 FYNNEI. The CDR3 runs 17 residues. Germline trimming cut 5 bases from V and 0 bases from J; bases unmatched to any gene: 10. Complete variable domain (other parts from reference TRBV2 and TRBJ1-3): EPEVTQTPSHQVTQMGQEVILRCVPISNHLYFYWYRQILGQKVEFLVSFYNNEISEKSEIFDDQFSVERPDGSNFTLKIRSTKLEDSAMYFCASSQRRSGGSGNTIYFGEGSWLTVV.

This sequence joins TRBV6-5 and TRBJ2-7; tentatively, D is TRBD1 (6 bases). The length of the CDR3 is 13 residues. Trimming cost V 5 bases and J 1 base, with 9 bases left between them. Germline V gives CDR1 MNHEY, CDR2 SVGAGI. CDR3 region: CASSLQGSYEQYV. The CDR3 DNA follows: TGTGCCAGCAGTCTCCAGGGGTCCTACGAGCAGTACGTC.

This clone was seen a handful of times. This chain links TRBV4-1 with TRBJ1-2; 8 positions match TRBD1. J lost 6 bases, V lost 1 base, and 13 bases had no gene match. This CDR3 region has 17 residues. The germline V gene encodes CDR1 MGHRA and CDR2 YSYEKL. The CDR3 nucleotides are TGCGCCAGCAGCCAAGGGTCGCAGGGGGCGCTGATCGATGGCTACACCTTC. Translated, it gives CASSQGSQGALIDGYTF.

The V call is TRBV6-5, the J call TRBJ1-2; D possibly corresponds to TRBD1 (5 bases). This CDR3 is built from 15 residues. Germline assignment: CDR1 MNHEY and CDR2 SVGAGI. V gave up 6 bases and J gave up 4 bases, with 18 bases separating them. The CDR3 region has the DNA TGTGCCAGCAGCGGGTTCAGGACAAGGGGCTATGGCTACACCTTC. The encoded protein is CASSGFRTRGYGYTF.

This clone came up a few times. V usage is TRBV19 and J usage is TRBJ2-3, with 9 bases identical to TRBD2. Germline trimming cut 6 bases from V and 8 bases from J; bases unmatched to any gene: 9. CDR3 length equals 14 residues. Germline CDR1 reads LNHDA; CDR2 reads SQIVND (reference sequence). In DNA, the CDR3 is TGTGCCAGTAGGCCTAGCGGGGTGGCCGGTACGCAGTATTTT. Translating gives CASRPSGVAGTQYF.

This rearrangement joins TRBV4-1 to TRBJ2-3; the match to TRBD2 covers 9 bases. The germline V gene encodes CDR1 MGHRA and CDR2 YSYEKL. The V and J ends lost 3 bases and 6 bases, in that order; junction bases with no gene match: 19. The CDR3 totals 19 residues. DNA for the CDR3: TGCGCCAGCAGCCACCCACGGTTGCGGGGGGGCTTTGTGGCGGATACGCAGTATTTT. This codes for CASSHPRLRGGFVADTQYF.

The rearrangement links TRBV5-1 to TRBJ2-3; D remains unclear. Trimming took 0 bases from V and 0 from J, leaving 8 bases between them. Germline loops: CDR1 SGHRS, CDR2 YFSETQ. CDR3 size: 15 residues. The CDR3: CASSLVTPSTDTQYF. In DNA form, the CDR3 reads TGCGCCAGCAGCTTGGTTACACCTAGCACAGATACGCAGTATTTT.

The V call is TRBV3-1 (or the pseudogene TRBV3-2), the J call TRBJ1-6, with 9 bases matching TRBD1. V was pared by 1 base and J by 14 bases, with 6 bases of the junction left unmatched. The CDR3 length is 14 residues. Germline CDR1 LGHDT, CDR2 YNNKEL (reference sequence). The DNA of the CDR3 is TGTGCCAGCAGCCAAGTTACACAGGGGGCGACCCTCCACTTT. This encodes CASSQVTQGATLHF.

This clone was observed a few times. The chain has TRBV18 and TRBJ2-3; D is possibly TRBD1 (5 bases). This CDR3 is 14 amino acids long. The V end was cut by 5 bases, the J end by 1 base, with 10 bases between. Germline lookup yields CDR1 KGHSH and CDR2 LQKENI. In DNA, the CDR3 is TGTGCCAGCTCATCCTCGACAGGCACAGATACGCAGTATTTT. It specifies CASSSSTGTDTQYF.

V is TRBV4-3 and J is TRBJ1-1; a weak D match, TRBD1 (5 bases). Per the germline V gene, CDR1 is LGHNA and CDR2 is YSLEER. The CDR3 totals 14 residues. V was trimmed by 1 base and J by 6 bases, leaving 12 bases between them. The CDR3 sequence: CASSQGRGVAEAFF. The DNA of the CDR3 is TGCGCCAGCAGCCAAGGTAGGGGTGTCGCTGAAGCTTTCTTT.

V is TRBV24-1 and J is TRBJ2-3; a weak D match, TRBD2 (6 bases). The ends were cut back, 3 bases at V and 10 bases at J, with 22 bases in the middle. The CDR3 is 16 amino acids. Germline loops: CDR1 KGHDR, CDR2 SFDVKD. The CDR3 spells CATSDPSGNKEGPQYF. For the CDR3, the DNA is TGTGCCACCAGTGATCCCTCCGGGAACAAGGAGGGTCCGCAGTATTTT.

The V call is TRBV6-5, the J call TRBJ1-1, with D tentatively TRBD1 (6 bases). Germline V gene lookup returns CDR1 MNHEY and CDR2 SVGAGI. The V gene lost 0 bases and the J gene lost 0 bases, with 8 bases spanning the gap. The CDR3 has 15 residues. The CDR3 sequence: CASSYSDRMNTEAFF. Written as DNA, the CDR3 is TGTGCCAGCAGTTACTCGGACAGAATGAACACTGAAGCTTTCTTT.

V and J are TRBV15 and TRBJ2-5; a weak D match, TRBD1 (6 bases). The CDR3 covers 17 residues. In germline, CDR1 is LNHNV, CDR2 YYDKDF (reference sequence). Trimming stripped 2 bases from V and 0 bases from J, with 16 bases between. The CDR3 reads CATSRPPDRRYQETQYF. CDR3 in DNA: TGTGCCACCAGCAGACCACCCGACAGGCGCTACCAAGAGACCCAGTACTTC.

The V call is TRBV6-5, the J call TRBJ2-2; 8 positions agree with TRBD1. The CDR3 is made up of 14 amino acids. With V trimmed by 7 bases and J by 7 bases, 8 bases remained unmatched. Germline V gene sequence: CDR1 MNHEY, CDR2 SVGAGI. The CDR3 region is CASKSPGGIGELFF. The CDR3 nucleotides read TGTGCCAGCAAATCCCCAGGGGGCATCGGGGAGCTGTTTTTT.

This chain connects TRBV18 to TRBJ1-1; the D gene is possibly TRBD1 (6 bases). The CDR3 is 13 amino acids. V shed 6 bases and J shed 10 bases, with 18 bases lying between them. The germline V gene encodes CDR1 KGHSH and CDR2 LQKENI. CDR3 nucleotides: TGTGCCAGCTCCCGGGCTGAGGGGGAAGGAGCTTTCTTT. Protein: CASSRAEGEGAFF.

This sequence joins TRBV6-5 and TRBJ1-3; TRBD1 aligns across 7 bases. In germline, CDR1 is MNHEY, CDR2 SVGAGI. Germline trimming cut 6 bases from V and 0 bases from J; bases unmatched to any gene: 5. CDR3 length equals 15 residues. Here the CDR3 DNA reads TGTGCCAGCAGCCCAGGGGACAGCTCTGGAAACACCATATATTTT. Its translation is CASSPGDSSGNTIYF.

V gene TRBV15 combines with J gene TRBJ1-2; D ambiguous. This CDR3 has 13 amino acids. Germline V gene sequence: CDR1 LNHNV, CDR2 YYDKDF (reference sequence). V was trimmed by 0 bases and J by 5 bases, leaving 7 bases between them. Here the CDR3 reads CATSRDAPYGYTF. DNA for the CDR3: TGTGCCACCAGCAGAGATGCTCCTTATGGCTACACCTTC.